The rows below give T cell receptor beta chains drawn from one sample of a study of blood T cell repertoires in COVID-19. Assay: immunoSEQ multiplex PCR; the TCRdb copy retains only in-frame clones and omits some. The sample lists roughly 120,000 clones, 80% to 90% occurring once. Sequencing input: peripheral blood. The source of these receptors is a human donor in a cohort sampled during active COVID-19. Each CDR3 is given with its conserved first and last residue. D genes are given only for firm matches.

v_call: TRBV18
j_call: TRBJ2-4
d_call: TRBD2
cdr3_nt: TGTGCCAGCTCACCATTGGCTAGCGGGGGCCCCAGGGGCAAAAACATTCAGTACTTC
cdr3_aa: CASSPLASGGPRGKNIQYF

v_call: TRBV28
j_call: TRBJ1-6
d_call: -
cdr3_nt: TGTGCCAGCAGCGACGGGTCGACAGTGTTCAATTCACCCCTCCACTTT
cdr3_aa: CASSDGSTVFNSPLHF

v_call: TRBV28
j_call: TRBJ2-2
d_call: -
cdr3_nt: TGTGCCAGCAGTTATCCAGGGAAGGACACCGGGGAGCTGTTTTTT
cdr3_aa: CASSYPGKDTGELFF

v_call: TRBV29-1
j_call: TRBJ1-1
d_call: TRBD1
cdr3_nt: TGCAGCGTTGGAGGGAGTGAAAAGGGGGCGGGTACGACTGAAGCTTTCTTT
cdr3_aa: CSVGGSEKGAGTTEAFF

v_call: TRBV3-1/TRBV3-2
j_call: TRBJ2-3
d_call: TRBD2
cdr3_nt: TGTGCCAGCAGCCAAGTCGGTCTAGCGGGGAGCACAGATACGCAGTATTTT
cdr3_aa: CASSQVGLAGSTDTQYF

v_call: TRBV7-6
j_call: TRBJ2-2
d_call: TRBD2
cdr3_nt: TGTGCCAGCAGCCCCCGGGGAGGGGCGAACACCGGGGAGCTGTTTTTT
cdr3_aa: CASSPRGGANTGELFF

v_call: TRBV6-2/TRBV6-3
j_call: TRBJ1-1
d_call: -
cdr3_nt: TGTGCCAGCAGTTACACCCCGACAATACCGAACACTGAAGCTTTCTTT
cdr3_aa: CASSYTPTIPNTEAFF

v_call: TRBV2
j_call: TRBJ2-7
d_call: TRBD1
cdr3_nt: TGTGCCAGCAGTGTCGGGACAGGGGGGACTAGGGAGCAGTACTTC
cdr3_aa: CASSVGTGGTREQYF

v_call: TRBV7-9
j_call: TRBJ2-1
d_call: TRBD2
cdr3_nt: TGTGCCAGCAGCTACAGCGGGGGGGTCTACAATGAGCAGTTCTTC
cdr3_aa: CASSYSGGVYNEQFF

v_call: TRBV6-5
j_call: TRBJ1-6
d_call: -
cdr3_nt: TGTGCCAGCAGGGGGCTCAGCTCCTATAATTCACCCCTCCACTTT
cdr3_aa: CASRGLSSYNSPLHF

v_call: TRBV5-6
j_call: TRBJ2-7
d_call: TRBD1
cdr3_nt: TGTGCCAGCAGCCGAAACGGGGACAGGGGTTGGGACGAGCAGTACTTC
cdr3_aa: CASSRNGDRGWDEQYF

v_call: TRBV6-2/TRBV6-3
j_call: TRBJ2-7
d_call: TRBD2
cdr3_nt: TGTGCCAGCATCCCACTAGCGGGCACCTACGAGCAGTACTTC
cdr3_aa: CASIPLAGTYEQYF

v_call: TRBV13
j_call: TRBJ1-1
d_call: -
cdr3_nt: TGTGCCAGCAGCTTTAGGGGAGGTACTGAAGCTTTCTTT
cdr3_aa: CASSFRGGTEAFF